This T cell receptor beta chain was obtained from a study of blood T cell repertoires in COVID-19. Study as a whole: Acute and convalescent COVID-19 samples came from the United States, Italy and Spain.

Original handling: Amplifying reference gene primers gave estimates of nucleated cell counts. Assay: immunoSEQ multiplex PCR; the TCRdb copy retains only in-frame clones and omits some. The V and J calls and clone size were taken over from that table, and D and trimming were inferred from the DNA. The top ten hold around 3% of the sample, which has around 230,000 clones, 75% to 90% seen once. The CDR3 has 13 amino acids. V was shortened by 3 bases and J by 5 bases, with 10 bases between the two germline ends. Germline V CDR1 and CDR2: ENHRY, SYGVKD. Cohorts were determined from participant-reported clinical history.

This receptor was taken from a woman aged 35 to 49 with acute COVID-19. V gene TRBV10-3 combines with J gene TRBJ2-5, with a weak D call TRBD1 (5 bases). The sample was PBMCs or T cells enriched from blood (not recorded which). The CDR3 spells CAISDQGDETQYF. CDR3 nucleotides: TGTGCCATCAGTGATCAAGGGGATGAGACCCAGTACTTC.